This T cell receptor (beta chain) was profiled in a study of shared clonotypes between healthy human individuals. This table comes from immunoSEQ multiplex PCR, and its TCRdb copy is limited to in-frame clones, with some not included. The data contain fewer than 2.5 million clones, 93% of them singletons. Study-wide results and limits: The low donor count limited represented genetic and exposure-history diversity. Naive subsets usually exceeded memory subsets in estimated richness.

Germline lookup yields CDR1 SGHNT and CDR2 YYREEE (reference sequence). CDR3 length: 15 residues. V was clipped by 4 bases and J by 4 bases; unmatched bases: 10. About this clone: Its antigen remains unknown.

The TCR sequence derives from a man between 18 and 35 years old in good health. Some clones in this sample may be carry-over from other donors' samples. Sequencing was carried out using naive CD4+ T cells from PBMCs. Noted subset: CD45RA+ positively selected. The chain carries TRBV5-4 and TRBJ1-1; 7 nucleotides match TRBD1. Written as DNA, the CDR3 is TGTGCCAGCAGCGGACCGAACAGGGGCGCCACTGAAGCTTTCTTT. It encodes CASSGPNRGATEAFF.